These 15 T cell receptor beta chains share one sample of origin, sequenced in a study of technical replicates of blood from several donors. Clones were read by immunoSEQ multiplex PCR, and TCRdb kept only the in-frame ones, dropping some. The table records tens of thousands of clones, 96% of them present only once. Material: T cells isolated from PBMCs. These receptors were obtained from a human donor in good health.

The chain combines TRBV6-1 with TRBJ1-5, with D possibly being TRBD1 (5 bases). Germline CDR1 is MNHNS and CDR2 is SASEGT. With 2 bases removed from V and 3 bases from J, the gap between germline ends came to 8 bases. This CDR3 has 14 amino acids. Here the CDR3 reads CASSERGFNQPQHF. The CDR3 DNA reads TGTGCCAGCAGTGAAAGGGGATTCAATCAGCCCCAGCATTTT.

DNA of the CDR3: TGCGCCAGCAGCCTGGTGAGGGCCGAGAATGAGCAGTTCTTC. This sequence encodes CASSLVRAENEQFF. The V and J genes are TRBV4-1 and TRBJ2-1, with D tentatively TRBD2 (5 bases). V was shortened by 4 bases and J by 7 bases, with 14 bases between the two germline ends. There are 14 residues in the CDR3. Germline CDR1 and CDR2: MGHRA and YSYEKL.

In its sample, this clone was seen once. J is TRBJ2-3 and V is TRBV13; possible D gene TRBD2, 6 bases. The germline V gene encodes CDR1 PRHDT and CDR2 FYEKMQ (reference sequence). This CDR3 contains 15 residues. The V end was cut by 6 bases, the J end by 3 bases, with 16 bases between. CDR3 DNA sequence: TGTGCCAGCAGACAAGGGGAGCTAGCGACAGATACGCAGTATTTT. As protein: CASRQGELATDTQYF.

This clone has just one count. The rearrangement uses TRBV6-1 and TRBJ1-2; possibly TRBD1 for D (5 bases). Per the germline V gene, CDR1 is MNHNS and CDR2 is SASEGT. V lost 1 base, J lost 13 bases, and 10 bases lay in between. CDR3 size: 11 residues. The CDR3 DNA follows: TGTGCCAGCAGTGAAGGGGCAGGGCCCACCTTC. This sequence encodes CASSEGAGPTF.

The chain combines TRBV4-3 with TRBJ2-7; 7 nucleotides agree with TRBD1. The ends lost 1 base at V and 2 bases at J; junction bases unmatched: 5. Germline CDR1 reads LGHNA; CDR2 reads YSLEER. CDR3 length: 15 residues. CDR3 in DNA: TGCGCCAGCAGCCAAGCCCAACAGGGGACCTACGAGCAGTACTTC. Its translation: CASSQAQQGTYEQYF.

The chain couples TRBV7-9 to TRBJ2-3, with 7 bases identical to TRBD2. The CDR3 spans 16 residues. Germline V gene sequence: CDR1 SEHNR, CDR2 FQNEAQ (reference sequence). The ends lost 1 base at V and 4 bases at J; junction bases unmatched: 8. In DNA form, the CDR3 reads TGTGCCAGCAGCTTAGGTTCGCGGGAGATTGCAGATACGCAGTATTTT. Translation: CASSLGSREIADTQYF.

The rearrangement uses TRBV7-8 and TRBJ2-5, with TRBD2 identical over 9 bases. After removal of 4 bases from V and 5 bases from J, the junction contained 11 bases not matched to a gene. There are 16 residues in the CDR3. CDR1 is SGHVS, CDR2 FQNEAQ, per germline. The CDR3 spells CASSSGGGGRAETQYF. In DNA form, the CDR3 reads TGTGCCAGCAGCTCCGGAGGGGGCGGGAGGGCTGAGACCCAGTACTTC.

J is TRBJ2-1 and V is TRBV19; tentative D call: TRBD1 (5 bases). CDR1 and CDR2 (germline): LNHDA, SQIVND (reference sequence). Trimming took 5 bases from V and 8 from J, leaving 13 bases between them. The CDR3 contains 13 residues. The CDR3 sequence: CASSLTGIHEQFF. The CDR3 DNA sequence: TGTGCCAGTAGTCTAACAGGCATCCATGAGCAGTTCTTC.

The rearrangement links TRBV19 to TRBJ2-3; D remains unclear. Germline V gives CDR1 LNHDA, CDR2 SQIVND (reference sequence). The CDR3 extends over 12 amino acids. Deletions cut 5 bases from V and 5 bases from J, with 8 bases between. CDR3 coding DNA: TGTGCCAGTAGTCCGTCAGGAGATACGCAGTATTTT. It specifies CASSPSGDTQYF.

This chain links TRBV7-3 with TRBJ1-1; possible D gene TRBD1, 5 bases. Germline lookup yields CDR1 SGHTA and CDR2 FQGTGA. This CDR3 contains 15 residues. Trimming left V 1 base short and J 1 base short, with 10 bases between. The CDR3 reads CASSLMGQENTEAFF. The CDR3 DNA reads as TGTGCCAGCAGCTTAATGGGGCAGGAGAACACTGAAGCTTTCTTT.

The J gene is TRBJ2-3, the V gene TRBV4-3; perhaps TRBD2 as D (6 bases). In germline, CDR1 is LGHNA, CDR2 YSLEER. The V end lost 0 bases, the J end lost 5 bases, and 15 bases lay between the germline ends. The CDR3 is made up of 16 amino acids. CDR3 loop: CASSQELSGTVDTQYF. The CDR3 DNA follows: TGCGCCAGCAGCCAAGAACTATCGGGGACTGTAGATACGCAGTATTTT.

CDR3 sequence (DNA): TGCAGCGTTGATATCGAGACCCAGTACTTC. It specifies CSVDIETQYF. The V call is TRBV29-1, the J call TRBJ2-5, with D unclear. Germline loops: CDR1 SQVTM, CDR2 ANQGSEA. CDR3 length: 10 residues. The V end was cut by 3 bases, the J end by 5 bases, with 4 bases between.

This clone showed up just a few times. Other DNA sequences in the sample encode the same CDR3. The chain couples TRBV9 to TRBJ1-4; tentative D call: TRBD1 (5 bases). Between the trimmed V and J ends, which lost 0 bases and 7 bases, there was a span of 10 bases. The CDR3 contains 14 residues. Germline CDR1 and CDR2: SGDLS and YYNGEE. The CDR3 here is CASSVAGGSEKLFF. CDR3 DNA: TGTGCCAGCAGCGTAGCGGGGGGAAGTGAAAAACTGTTTTTT.

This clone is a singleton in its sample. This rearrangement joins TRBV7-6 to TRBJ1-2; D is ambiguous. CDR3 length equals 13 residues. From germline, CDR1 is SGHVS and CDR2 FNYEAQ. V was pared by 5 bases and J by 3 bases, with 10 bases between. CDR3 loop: CASSLTLYYGYTF. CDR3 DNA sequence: TGTGCCAGCAGCCTCACTCTCTACTATGGCTACACCTTC. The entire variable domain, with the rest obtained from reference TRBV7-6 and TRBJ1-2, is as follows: GAGVSQSPRYKVTKRGQDVALRCDPISGHVSLYWYRQALGQGPEFLTYFNYEAQQDKSGLPNDRFSAERPEGSISTLTIQRTEQRDSAMYRCASSLTLYYGYTFGSGTRLTVV.

The CDR3 region is CASMGPLYGYTF. The CDR3 bases are TGTGCCAGTATGGGGCCCCTCTATGGCTACACCTTC. J is TRBJ1-2 and V is TRBV19; TRBD1 is a possible D gene (5 bases). Trimming shortened V by 7 bases and J by 4 bases, and 10 bases separated the two germline ends. The germline V gene has CDR1 LNHDA and CDR2 SQIVND (reference sequence). The CDR3 extends over 12 amino acids. Complete variable domain (other parts from reference TRBV19 and TRBJ1-2): DGGITQSPKYLFRKEGQNVTLSCEQNLNHDAMYWYRQDPGQGLRLIYYSQIVNDFQKGDIAEGYSVSREKKESFPLTVTSAQKNPTAFYLCASMGPLYGYTFGSGTRLTVV.